The source of this TCR beta chain is a study of CD8+ T cells in alopecia areata. About the study: Those patients who were treated received oral tofacitinib, which was given at 5 to 10 mg twice daily for moderate-to-severe alopecia areata.

CDR1 and CDR2 from the germline V gene are LNHDA and SQIVND (reference sequence). Deletions cut 4 bases from V and 9 bases from J, with 18 bases between. The CDR3 loop spans 14 amino acids. Extracted RNA was reverse transcribed into cDNA, the sequencing template. The protocol was immunoSEQ multiplex PCR, while the TCRdb copy is restricted to in-frame clones and leaves out a portion. The sample holds 100,000 to 150,000 clones; around 49% are singletons and the top ten take roughly a sixth. The sample in question was CD8+ T cells sorted from blood, obtained at week 0. The source is a human donor with alopecia areata. This chain connects TRBV19 to TRBJ2-5; D is perhaps TRBD1 (6 bases). As DNA, the CDR3 is TGTGCCAGTAGTAGTGGGACACGGATTGGGGCCCAGTACTTC. Translating gives CASSSGTRIGAQYF. Full variable domain (missing parts from reference TRBV19 and TRBJ2-5): DGGITQSPKYLFRKEGQNVTLSCEQNLNHDAMYWYRQDPGQGLRLIYYSQIVNDFQKGDIAEGYSVSREKKESFPLTVTSAQKNPTAFYLCASSSGTRIGAQYFGPGTRLLVL.